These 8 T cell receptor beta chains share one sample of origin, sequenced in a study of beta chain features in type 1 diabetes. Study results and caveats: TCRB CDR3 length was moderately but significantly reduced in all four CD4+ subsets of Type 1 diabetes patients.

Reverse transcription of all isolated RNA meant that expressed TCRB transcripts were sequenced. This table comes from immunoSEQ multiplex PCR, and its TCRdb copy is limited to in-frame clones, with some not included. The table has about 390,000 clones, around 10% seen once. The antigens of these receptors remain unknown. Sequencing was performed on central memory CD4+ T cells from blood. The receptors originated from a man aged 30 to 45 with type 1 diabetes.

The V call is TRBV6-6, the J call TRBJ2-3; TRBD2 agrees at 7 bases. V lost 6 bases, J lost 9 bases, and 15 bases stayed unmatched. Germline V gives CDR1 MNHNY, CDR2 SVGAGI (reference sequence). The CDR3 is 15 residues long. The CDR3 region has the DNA TGTGCCAGCAGGCAAACCCTTGCGGGAGCCCTGACGCAGTATTTT. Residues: CASRQTLAGALTQYF.

The CDR3 coding sequence is TGTGCCAGCAGTCGGGACAGGGGGCTCGATCAGCCCCAGCATTTT. As protein: CASSRDRGLDQPQHF. The rearrangement links TRBV6-5 to TRBJ1-5, with 12 bases lining up with TRBD1. Germline V gene sequence: CDR1 MNHEY, CDR2 SVGAGI. Trimming took 5 bases from V and 5 from J; bases not matched to a gene: 4. The CDR3 has 15 residues.

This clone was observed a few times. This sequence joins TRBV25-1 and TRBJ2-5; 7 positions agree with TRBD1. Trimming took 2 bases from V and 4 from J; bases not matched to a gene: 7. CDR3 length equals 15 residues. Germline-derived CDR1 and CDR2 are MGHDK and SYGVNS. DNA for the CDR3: TGTGCCAGCAGTGAAACAGGGGTGACCCGAGAGACCCAGTACTTC. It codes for CASSETGVTRETQYF.

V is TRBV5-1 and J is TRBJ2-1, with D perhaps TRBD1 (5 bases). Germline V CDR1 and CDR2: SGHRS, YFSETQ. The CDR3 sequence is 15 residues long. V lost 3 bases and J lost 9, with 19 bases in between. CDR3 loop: CASSSSGQGGREQFF. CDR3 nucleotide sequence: TGCGCCAGCAGCTCGAGTGGGCAGGGTGGTCGTGAGCAGTTCTTC.

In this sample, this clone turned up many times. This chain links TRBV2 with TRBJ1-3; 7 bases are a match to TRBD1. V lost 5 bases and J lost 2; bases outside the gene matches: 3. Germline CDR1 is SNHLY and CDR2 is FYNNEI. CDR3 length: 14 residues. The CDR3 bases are TGTGCCAGCAGTCACAGGGGCGCTGGAAACACCATATATTTT. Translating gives CASSHRGAGNTIYF.

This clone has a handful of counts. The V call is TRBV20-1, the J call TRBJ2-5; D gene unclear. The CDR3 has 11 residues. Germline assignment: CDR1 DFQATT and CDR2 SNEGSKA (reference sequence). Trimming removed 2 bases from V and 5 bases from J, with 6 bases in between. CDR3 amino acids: CSARPQETQYF. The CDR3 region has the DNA TGCAGTGCTAGACCCCAGGAGACCCAGTACTTC.

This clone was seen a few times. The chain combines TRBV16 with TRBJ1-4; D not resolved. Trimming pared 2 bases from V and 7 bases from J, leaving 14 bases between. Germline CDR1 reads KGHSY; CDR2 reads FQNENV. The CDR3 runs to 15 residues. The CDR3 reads CASSQTIASTEKLFF. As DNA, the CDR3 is TGTGCCAGCAGCCAAACGATTGCAAGTACTGAAAAACTGTTTTTT.

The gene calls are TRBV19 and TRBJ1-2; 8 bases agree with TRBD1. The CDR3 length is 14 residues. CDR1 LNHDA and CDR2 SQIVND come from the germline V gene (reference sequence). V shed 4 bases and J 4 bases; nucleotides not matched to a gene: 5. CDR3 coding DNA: TGTGCCAGTAGTACCTGGACAGGGCCCTATGGCTACACCTTC. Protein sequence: CASSTWTGPYGYTF.